The 23 T cell receptor beta chains below come from one sample, sequenced in a study of cytomegalovirus exposure and HLA in healthy donors. With 60 Vbeta and 13 Jbeta primers, the PCR was carried out. Assay: immunoSEQ multiplex PCR; the TCRdb copy retains only in-frame clones and omits some. The sample comprises 140,000 to 150,000 clones, around 72% of which are singletons, and roughly 2% rests with the top ten. The specimen was PBMCs. The receptors derive from a man in his forties or fifties in good health and CMV-seronegative.

CDR3 in DNA: TGTGCCAGCTCACCGTCGGGGGGCCCTCAGTACGAGCAGTACTTC. Amino acid sequence: CASSPSGGPQYEQYF. The chain has TRBV18 and TRBJ2-7, with a tentative D call TRBD2 (7 bases). The CDR3 spans 15 residues. Trimming left V 3 bases short and J 4 bases short, with 16 bases between. Germline loops: CDR1 KGHSH, CDR2 LQKENI.

This clone has only a few counts. The rearrangement links TRBV4-1 to TRBJ1-4; TRBD1 is a possible D gene (6 bases). V lost 2 bases and J 5 bases, leaving 18 bases between the germline ends. The CDR3 is 17 amino acids. Germline lookup yields CDR1 MGHRA and CDR2 YSYEKL. DNA of the CDR3: TGCGCCAGCAGCCAACCCCAAAGCGGGACACCCAATGAAAAACTGTTTTTT. Its translation: CASSQPQSGTPNEKLFF.

Only one count was recorded for this clone. The J gene is TRBJ2-3, the V gene TRBV19; 9 bases match TRBD2. Germline lookup yields CDR1 LNHDA and CDR2 SQIVND (reference sequence). The CDR3 length is 16 residues. Trimming cost V 3 bases and J 5 bases; bases outside gene matches: 9. CDR3: CASSIPSGVTGDTQYF. The CDR3 nucleotides are TGTGCCAGTAGTATTCCTAGCGGGGTGACTGGAGATACGCAGTATTTT.

The chain uses TRBV28 and TRBJ1-5; the D gene is possibly TRBD1 (5 bases). The V gene lost 3 bases and the J gene lost 2 bases, with 8 bases spanning the gap. The CDR3 is 14 amino acids. Germline V lookup: CDR1 MDHEN, CDR2 SYDVKM. Here the CDR3 DNA reads TGTGCCAGCAGTTTGGGGGGTGGCAATCAGCCCCAGCATTTT. Its protein is CASSLGGGNQPQHF.

The rearrangement uses TRBV7-8 and TRBJ2-7; D possibly corresponds to TRBD2 (7 bases). The V end was cut by 5 bases, the J end by 2 bases, with 16 bases between. The CDR3 consists of 15 residues. Germline loops: CDR1 SGHVS, CDR2 FQNEAQ. CDR3 residues: CASSGGAGPTYEQYF. The CDR3 coding sequence is TGTGCCAGCAGCGGGGGGGCGGGCCCTACCTACGAGCAGTACTTC.

The chain is built from TRBV18 and TRBJ1-1; 11 nucleotides match TRBD1. The CDR3 is 14 residues long. Trimming cost V 4 bases and J 6 bases; bases outside gene matches: 4. Per the germline V gene, CDR1 is KGHSH and CDR2 is LQKENI. CDR3 protein: CASSRGQGVPEAFF. The CDR3 nucleotides read TGTGCCAGCTCACGGGGACAGGGGGTACCTGAAGCTTTCTTT.

This chain uses TRBV11-2 with TRBJ2-2, with unresolved D. Germline CDR1 and CDR2: SGHAT and FQNNGV. The CDR3 runs 16 residues. V dropped 1 base and J dropped 0 bases, with 9 bases sitting between them. CDR3 region: CASSLVFRPNTGELFF. In DNA form, the CDR3 reads TGTGCCAGCAGCTTAGTCTTCAGGCCGAACACCGGGGAGCTGTTTTTT.

The chain uses TRBV7-9 and TRBJ1-5, with 10 nucleotides matching TRBD1. Trimming removed 10 bases from V and 5 bases from J; junction bases left unmatched: 11. The CDR3 is 15 residues long. Germline V gene lookup returns CDR1 SEHNR and CDR2 FQNEAQ (reference sequence). The CDR3 sequence is CATSTGTGVDQPQHF. The CDR3 DNA sequence: TGTGCCACCTCAACCGGGACAGGGGTTGATCAGCCCCAGCATTTT.

The CDR3 region is CASHDKVYTEAFF. In DNA form, the CDR3 reads TGTGCCAGCCACGACAAGGTGTATACTGAAGCTTTCTTT. The chain recombines TRBV28 with TRBJ1-1; no clear D gene. CDR1 MDHEN and CDR2 SYDVKM come from the germline V gene. V was cut by 8 bases and J by 5 bases, with 15 bases left in between. This CDR3 has 13 amino acids.

J is TRBJ2-2 and V is TRBV5-1, with 7 bases lining up with TRBD1. The ends lost 4 bases at V and 6 bases at J; junction bases unmatched: 6. The CDR3 length is 14 residues. Germline values: CDR1 SGHRS, CDR2 YFSETQ. The DNA for the CDR3 is TGCGCCAGCAGCGTTTCCAGGGGGTCCGGGGAGCTGTTTTTT. Protein sequence: CASSVSRGSGELFF.

This sequence joins TRBV28 and TRBJ2-7, with D possibly matching TRBD2 (6 bases). The CDR3 is 17 amino acids. V lost 1 base and J 4 bases, leaving 20 bases between the germline ends. In germline, CDR1 is MDHEN, CDR2 SYDVKM. The CDR3 loop reads CASSLSHRGREEYEQYF. CDR3 DNA sequence: TGTGCCAGCAGTTTATCCCATCGAGGGCGGGAAGAGTACGAGCAGTACTTC.

The CDR3 reads CASSFTGTGVRGYTF. The CDR3, as DNA: TGTGCCAGCAGCTTCACCGGGACAGGGGTGCGTGGCTACACCTTC. J is TRBJ1-2 and V is TRBV7-9, with TRBD1 matching over 10 bases. V lost 3 bases to trimming and J lost 7 bases; unmatched junction nucleotides: 8. This CDR3 comprises 15 residues. Looked up from germline, CDR1 is SEHNR and CDR2 is FQNEAQ (reference sequence).

The chain is built from TRBV5-1 and TRBJ1-1, with D possibly matching TRBD1 (6 bases). The V end lost 4 bases, the J end lost 0 bases, and 10 bases lay between the germline ends. Germline-derived CDR1 and CDR2 are SGHRS and YFSETQ. The CDR3 contains 14 residues. The CDR3 here is CASSTGTLNTEAFF. The CDR3 nucleotides read TGCGCCAGCAGCACCGGGACATTGAACACTGAAGCTTTCTTT.

The chain is built from TRBV2 and TRBJ2-7; 7 nucleotides align to TRBD1. Germline lookup yields CDR1 SNHLY and CDR2 FYNNEI. V lost 3 bases to trimming and J lost 0 bases; unmatched junction nucleotides: 5. CDR3 length: 15 amino acids. CDR3 bases: TGTGCCAGCAGTGACAGGACAGGCGGCTCCTACGAGCAGTACTTC. This sequence encodes CASSDRTGGSYEQYF.

This rearrangement joins TRBV5-6 to TRBJ2-3; 9 bases are a match to TRBD1. Germline values: CDR1 SGHDT, CDR2 YYEEEE. The CDR3 consists of 16 residues. The V and J ends lost 0 bases and 1 base, in that order; junction bases with no gene match: 3. The CDR3 nucleotides are TGTGCCAGCAGCTTGGTAGGGGACAGGGGCACAGATACGCAGTATTTT. Protein sequence: CASSLVGDRGTDTQYF.

The chain recombines TRBV9 with TRBJ2-4, with unresolved D. The ends were cut back, 0 bases at V and 5 bases at J, with 9 bases in the middle. Germline CDR1 reads SGDLS; CDR2 reads YYNGEE. This CDR3 is built from 14 residues. The CDR3 spells CASSVGGVENIQYF. In DNA form, the CDR3 reads TGTGCCAGCAGCGTAGGAGGAGTAGAAAACATTCAGTACTTC.

V usage is TRBV2 and J usage is TRBJ2-1; D remains ambiguous. V gave up 7 bases and J gave up 3 bases, with 10 bases separating them. The CDR3 totals 13 residues. Germline CDR1 reads SNHLY; CDR2 reads FYNNEI. CDR3 sequence reads: CASKVLDYNEQFF. The CDR3 DNA follows: TGTGCCAGCAAGGTGCTAGACTACAATGAGCAGTTCTTC.

The chain has TRBV5-1 and TRBJ2-3; 7 bases align to TRBD1. Germline V lookup: CDR1 SGHRS, CDR2 YFSETQ. After removal of 4 bases from V and 3 bases from J, the junction contained 14 bases not matched to a gene. CDR3 length: 17 residues. Written as DNA, the CDR3 is TGCGCCAGCAGCCCCTCCATTACAGGGGCTTTGACAGATACGCAGTATTTT. It codes for CASSPSITGALTDTQYF.

This rearrangement joins TRBV10-3 to TRBJ2-1, with TRBD2 as a possible D gene (7 bases). With 2 bases removed from V and 5 bases from J, the gap between germline ends came to 13 bases. The CDR3 runs to 15 residues. CDR1 and CDR2 from the germline V gene are ENHRY and SYGVKD. The CDR3 bases are TGTGCCATCAGTGAGAGGGGGGGCACGGACAATGAGCAGTTCTTC. It encodes CAISERGGTDNEQFF.

This chain uses TRBV20-1 with TRBJ1-2; D possibly corresponds to TRBD1 (6 bases). The germline V gene has CDR1 DFQATT and CDR2 SNEGSKA (reference sequence). The CDR3 contains 9 residues. DNA of the CDR3: TGCAGCCACACAGGGGGCTACACCTTC. It codes for CSHTGGYTF.

The chain is built from TRBV7-8 and TRBJ2-1; 15 bases line up with TRBD2. The germline CDR1 and CDR2 sequences are SGHVS and FQNEAQ. The CDR3 loop spans 17 amino acids. Germline trimming cut 5 bases from V and 2 bases from J; bases unmatched to any gene: 4. The CDR3 protein is CASSTGLAGGPYNEQFF. The CDR3 DNA reads TGTGCCAGCAGCACTGGACTAGCGGGAGGGCCCTACAATGAGCAGTTCTTC.

The chain links TRBV7-2 to TRBJ2-1; no reliable D call. The germline V gene encodes CDR1 SGHTA and CDR2 FQGNSA. This CDR3 has 13 residues. The germline V and J ends were trimmed by 4 bases and 6 bases, with 10 bases remaining between them. DNA for the CDR3: TGTGCCAGCAGCTACATTCGGGTCAATGAGCAGTTCTTC. As protein: CASSYIRVNEQFF.

The chain carries TRBV5-6 and TRBJ2-2, with 8 positions matching TRBD2. This CDR3 is 14 amino acids long. Germline values: CDR1 SGHDT, CDR2 YYEEEE. With 2 bases clipped from V and 5 bases from J, the junction kept 2 bases outside the gene matches. The CDR3 nucleotides are TGTGCCAGCAGCTTCACTAGCGGTACCGGGGAGCTGTTTTTT. Translating gives CASSFTSGTGELFF.